Described below is a single T cell receptor (beta chain) sequence and its context. What it binds is unknown. This entry belongs to a study of PD-1 blockade in mismatch repair-deficient tumors. General study findings and limits: Tumor-resident clones, often undetectable pretreatment in blood, expanded then contracted after pembrolizumab.

This CDR3 is built from 16 residues. Trimming took 0 bases from V and 4 from J, leaving 13 bases between them. Germline loops: CDR1 LGHNA, CDR2 YNFKEQ. Libraries were prepared by immunoSEQ multiplex PCR; TCRdb keeps only in-frame clonotypes and omits some of them. The sample lists tens of thousands of clones; around 82% were seen once. The chain employs TRBV4-2 and TRBJ2-4; D is possibly TRBD1 or TRBD2 (5 bases each). The sequence was obtained from an adult with mismatch repair-deficient cancer. The sample consisted of peripheral blood, taken 4 weeks after starting pembrolizumab. CDR3 sequence (DNA): TGTGCCAGCAGCCAAGAGTTCGGGGCCGAAAAAAACATTCAGTACTTC. This translates into CASSQEFGAEKNIQYF.